The 28 T cell receptor beta chains in this list originate from one sample, sequenced in a study of response to subunit inactivated influenza vaccine. In TCRdb, the RT-PCR reads were re-called with MiXCR into one record per CDR3 protein. The sample comprises 750,000 to 850,000 distinct CDR3 sequences, around a sixth of which are singletons, and approximately 11% rests with the top ten. Specimen: PBMCs from blood, collected 5 days after vaccination. The receptors come from a man over 45 who received an inactivated influenza vaccine.

This clonotype was seen a few times. The rearrangement links TRBV5-6 to TRBJ2-5; 7 nucleotides line up with TRBD1. Germline CDR1 SGHDT, CDR2 YYEEEE. Trimming removed 4 bases from V and 2 bases from J; junction bases left unmatched: 5. CDR3 length: 14 residues. The CDR3 DNA is TGTGCCAGCAGCGTTAGACAGGGACAAGAGACCCAGTACTTC. Protein: CASSVRQGQETQYF.

About this clonotype itself: An end of the junction differs from the germline gene, which may be a read error. This chain uses TRBV7-3 with TRBJ2-2; 8 bases line up with TRBD1. Germline V lookup: CDR1 SGHTA, CDR2 FQGTGA. This CDR3 region has 16 residues. The CDR3 DNA sequence: TGTGCCAGCAGCATCGGACAGGGACCGAACACCGGGGAGCCGTTTTTT. Its translation is CASSIGQGPNTGEPFF.

The CDR3 sequence is CSASLGATVFNGYTF. Here the CDR3 DNA reads TGCAGTGCTAGTCTGGGGGCGACGGTCTTCAATGGCTACACCTTC. This chain joins TRBV20-1 and TRBJ1-2; a weak D match, TRBD1 (6 bases). Trimming shortened V by 3 bases and J by 6 bases, and 20 bases separated the two germline ends. This CDR3 region has 15 residues. Germline V gene data show CDR1 as DFQATT and CDR2 as SNEGSKA (reference sequence).

The rearrangement links TRBV20-1 to TRBJ1-2; D ambiguous. Between the trimmed V and J ends, which lost 0 bases and 2 bases, there was a span of 4 bases. CDR3 length: 12 amino acids. Germline-derived CDR1 and CDR2 are DFQATT and SNEGSKA (reference sequence). The CDR3 nucleotides are TGCAGTGCTAGAGACGGAAACTATGGCTACACCTTC. Amino acid sequence: CSARDGNYGYTF.

V usage is TRBV20-1 and J usage is TRBJ2-7; TRBD1 or TRBD2 may be the D gene (6 bases each). Trimming took 3 bases from V and 5 from J, leaving 11 bases between them. The CDR3 extends over 12 amino acids. CDR1 and CDR2 from the germline V gene are DFQATT and SNEGSKA (reference sequence). The chain's CDR3 is CSASQGRHEQYF. The DNA for the CDR3 is TGCAGTGCTAGCCAGGGGAGGCACGAGCAGTACTTC.

The rearrangement joins TRBV5-1 to TRBJ2-5; D ambiguous. Trimming shortened V by 0 bases and J by 0 bases, and 9 bases separated the two germline ends. The CDR3 extends over 15 amino acids. Germline loops: CDR1 SGHRS, CDR2 YFSETQ. Here the CDR3 DNA reads TGCGCCAGCAGCTTGGCGTCAGCTAACCAAGAGACCCAGTACTTC. This sequence encodes CASSLASANQETQYF.

Only a few counts were recorded for this clonotype. The CDR3 coding sequence is TGTGCCAGCAGTTCTGGACTAGCGGGATCTTTCCAAGAGACCCAGTACTTC. It encodes CASSSGLAGSFQETQYF. The chain employs TRBV7-6 and TRBJ2-5; 12 nucleotides agree with TRBD2. CDR3 length: 17 amino acids. The V and J ends lost 6 bases and 1 base, in that order; junction bases with no gene match: 9. The germline CDR1 and CDR2 sequences are SGHVS and FNYEAQ.

This chain joins TRBV29-1 and TRBJ2-7; 9 bases are a match to TRBD1. The CDR3 has 15 residues. With 1 base clipped from V and 2 bases from J, the junction kept 6 bases outside the gene matches. Germline assignment: CDR1 SQVTM and CDR2 ANQGSEA. Written as DNA, the CDR3 is TGCAGCGTTGAAGGTACGAGACAGGGGGCCTACGAGCAGTACTTC. Protein: CSVEGTRQGAYEQYF.

The chain combines TRBV15 with TRBJ2-2, with 9 bases aligning to TRBD1. The CDR3 sequence is 17 residues long. Germline V gives CDR1 LNHNV, CDR2 YYDKDF (reference sequence). Germline trimming cut 0 bases from V and 5 bases from J; bases unmatched to any gene: 7. CDR3 protein: CATSRDRQGVRTGELFF. CDR3 DNA sequence: TGTGCCACCAGCAGAGACCGACAGGGGGTGAGGACCGGGGAGCTGTTTTTT.

A few counts support this clonotype. The chain has TRBV29-1 and TRBJ1-2, with 8 bases aligning to TRBD1. Germline V CDR1 and CDR2: SQVTM, ANQGSEA. The V segment lost 4 bases and the J segment 1 base; nucleotides outside the gene matches: 2. The CDR3 runs 13 residues. CDR3 nucleotide sequence: TGCAGCGTTGGGGACAGGCTTAACTATGGCTACACCTTC. Its translation is CSVGDRLNYGYTF.

This clonotype is termed medium-sized. This sequence joins TRBV10-3 and TRBJ2-1; D might be TRBD1 or TRBD2, each matching 5 bases. The V end lost 0 bases, the J end lost 7 bases, and 16 bases lay between the germline ends. The CDR3 is 16 amino acids. Germline V gene sequence: CDR1 ENHRY, CDR2 SYGVKD. The CDR3 region is CAISESTGGMGNEQFF. CDR3 DNA: TGTGCCATCAGTGAGTCGACTGGGGGAATGGGGAATGAGCAGTTCTTC.

This clonotype showed up just a few times. The rearrangement joins TRBV4-3 to TRBJ2-3; possibly TRBD1 for D (5 bases). Trimming stripped 0 bases from V and 2 bases from J, with 12 bases between. The CDR3 consists of 16 residues. Germline CDR1 and CDR2: LGHNA and YSLEER. The CDR3 bases are TGCGCCAGCAGCCAAGATTGGACACCCGTCACAGATACGCAGTATTTT. Translated, it gives CASSQDWTPVTDTQYF.

This clonotype was seen only a few times. V and J are TRBV10-3 and TRBJ2-7; 7 positions match TRBD1. V shed 9 bases and J 0 bases; nucleotides not matched to a gene: 8. The CDR3 runs 14 residues. Germline V gene lookup returns CDR1 ENHRY and CDR2 SYGVKD. CDR3 DNA sequence: TGTGCCATATCGAGCGCAGGGGGCTCCTACGAGCAGTACTTC. As protein: CAISSAGGSYEQYF.

The gene calls are TRBV20-1 and TRBJ2-7; maybe TRBD1 (6 bases). V lost 6 bases, J lost 0 bases, and 15 bases lay in between. CDR1 is DFQATT and CDR2 is SNEGSKA in the germline V gene (reference sequence). CDR3 size: 14 residues. The CDR3 sequence: CSAQATGLSYEQYF. Here the CDR3 DNA reads TGCAGTGCCCAAGCAACAGGGCTCTCCTACGAGCAGTACTTC.

This clonotype was picked up a small number of times. The J gene is TRBJ2-7, the V gene TRBV20-1; 9 bases are a match to TRBD2. The CDR3 is made up of 19 amino acids. Germline V gene data show CDR1 as DFQATT and CDR2 as SNEGSKA (reference sequence). J was trimmed by 0 bases and V by 2 bases; bases with no gene match: 17. The CDR3 DNA reads as TGCAGTGCTAGACCATCACTCCGGCTAGCGGGATTACTCTCCTACGAGCAGTACTTC. Protein: CSARPSLRLAGLLSYEQYF.

This clonotype appeared a few times. This chain uses TRBV7-9 with TRBJ2-1; TRBD2 might be the D (6 bases). Per germline, CDR1 SEHNR and CDR2 FQNEAQ (reference sequence). V lost 1 base and J 0 bases, leaving 13 bases between the germline ends. The CDR3 loop spans 17 amino acids. The CDR3 region has the DNA TGTGCCAGCAGCTTAGGACCGGCGGGAAGCTCCTACAATGAGCAGTTCTTC. This codes for CASSLGPAGSSYNEQFF.

The rearrangement links TRBV6-1 to TRBJ1-1, with D possibly being TRBD1 (6 bases). The V end lost 5 bases, the J end lost 5 bases, and 12 bases lay between the germline ends. CDR1 and CDR2 from the germline V gene are MNHNS and SASEGT. The CDR3 totals 13 residues. Written as DNA, the CDR3 is TGTGCCAGCAGTCAGGGGAGAAGGACTGAAGCTTTCTTT. Amino acid sequence: CASSQGRRTEAFF.

This clonotype was detected only a few times. CDR3 bases: TGCGCCAGCAGCCATGCAGGCGGGGCAGGAGAGACCCAGTACTTC. Protein product: CASSHAGGAGETQYF. The J gene is TRBJ2-5, the V gene TRBV4-3, with D possibly TRBD2 on 6 matching bases. This CDR3 contains 15 residues. V shed 3 bases and J shed 4 bases, with 15 bases lying between them. Per germline, CDR1 LGHNA and CDR2 YSLEER.

The chain is built from TRBV6-2 or TRBV6-3 and TRBJ2-5; D is possibly TRBD1 or TRBD2 (5 bases each). Germline V gene data show CDR1 as MNHEY and CDR2 as SVGEGT. The ends were cut back, 0 bases at V and 2 bases at J, with 19 bases in the middle. The length of the CDR3 is 18 residues. The CDR3 loop reads CASSYSKDGGQQQETQYF. In DNA form, the CDR3 reads TGTGCCAGCAGTTACTCGAAGGATGGAGGACAACAACAAGAGACCCAGTACTTC.

This clonotype occurred a few times. The chain employs TRBV2 and TRBJ2-1, with 10 bases identical to TRBD2. This CDR3 is 16 amino acids long. Trimming removed 0 bases from V and 5 bases from J; junction bases left unmatched: 4. Per the germline V gene, CDR1 is SNHLY and CDR2 is FYNNEI. The CDR3: CASSEARLAGDNEQFF. CDR3 in DNA: TGTGCCAGCAGTGAAGCCAGGCTAGCGGGGGACAATGAGCAGTTCTTC.

This clonotype was recorded a few times. The chain combines TRBV5-6 with TRBJ2-7; TRBD2 agrees at 13 bases. The germline gives CDR1 SGHDT, CDR2 YYEEEE. The CDR3 spans 16 residues. Unmatched junction bases numbered 8, after V lost 3 bases and J lost 5 bases. This chain's CDR3 is CASSWRLAGGFDEQYF. The CDR3 DNA follows: TGTGCCAGCAGCTGGAGACTAGCGGGAGGTTTCGACGAGCAGTACTTC.

There are many counts of this clonotype. V and J are TRBV7-2 and TRBJ1-2; D may be TRBD1 (6 bases). The CDR3 is 13 residues long. The germline V gene has CDR1 SGHTA and CDR2 FQGNSA. V was cut by 5 bases and J by 7 bases, with 14 bases left in between. The CDR3 bases are TGTGCCAGCAGCATGGGGGCCCCCGGTGGCTACACCTTC. It yields the protein CASSMGAPGGYTF.

The chain employs TRBV20-1 and TRBJ2-2; D possibly corresponds to TRBD2 (5 bases). The germline gives CDR1 DFQATT, CDR2 SNEGSKA (reference sequence). The CDR3 has 13 residues. V lost 4 bases to trimming and J lost 4 bases, with 10 bases between them. The CDR3 coding sequence is TGCAGTGCTAAGCGACTACTCACCGGGGAGCTGTTTTTT. Protein sequence: CSAKRLLTGELFF.

This clonotype has more than one count but fewer than ten. The chain carries TRBV5-1 and TRBJ2-6, with D possibly TRBD1 on 5 matching bases. Looked up from germline, CDR1 is SGHRS and CDR2 is YFSETQ. V shed 1 base and J shed 0 bases, with 11 bases lying between them. CDR3 length equals 17 residues. CDR3 in amino acids: CASSLWGLGSGANVLTF. The CDR3 DNA is TGCGCCAGCAGCTTGTGGGGCTTAGGCTCTGGGGCCAACGTCCTGACTTTC.

The chain is built from TRBV25-1 and TRBJ1-2; 7 bases line up with TRBD1. From germline, CDR1 is MGHDK and CDR2 SYGVNS. Trimming removed 4 bases from V and 3 bases from J; junction bases left unmatched: 5. This CDR3 region has 14 residues. The CDR3 is CASSAAGQDYGYTF. CDR3 DNA: TGTGCCAGCAGTGCTGCAGGACAGGACTATGGCTACACCTTC.

The chain carries TRBV10-3 and TRBJ1-1; 7 nucleotides agree with TRBD1. This CDR3 is built from 13 residues. Losses at the gene ends were 6 bases for V and 4 bases for J; bases not matched to a gene: 5. Per germline, CDR1 ENHRY and CDR2 SYGVKD. CDR3 amino acids: CAISLTGTTEAFF. In DNA form, the CDR3 reads TGTGCCATCAGCTTGACAGGGACCACTGAAGCTTTCTTT.

This clonotype has a count of ten or more. V is TRBV12-3 or TRBV12-4 and J is TRBJ2-7; TRBD1 aligns across 10 bases. The CDR3 contains 14 residues. V lost 8 bases, J lost 5 bases, and 9 bases stayed unmatched. The CDR3 loop is CASRSGTGADEQYF. The CDR3 nucleotides read TGTGCCAGCCGATCCGGGACAGGGGCCGACGAGCAGTACTTC.

The CDR3 DNA sequence: TGTGCCAGCAGCTTAGAGCCGACCCCAGATACGCAGTATTTT. Translating gives CASSLEPTPDTQYF. The chain employs TRBV11-2 and TRBJ2-3; D ambiguous. CDR1 and CDR2 from the germline V gene are SGHAT and FQNNGV. The CDR3 runs to 14 residues. Between the trimmed V and J ends, which lost 0 bases and 4 bases, there was a span of 8 bases.